This TCR beta chain comes out of a study of memory CD8 T cells in hepatitis C reinfection. Time point: pre-reinfection, 55 to 20 weeks before reinfection detection. TCR sequencing was done directly ex vivo on sorted cells, without expansion in vitro. Control naive CD8 T cells came from a couple of donors at all three reinfection time points. TCRdb keeps only in-frame clones here, not all; method: immunoSEQ multiplex PCR. Of 50,000 or so clones listed, nearly 90% are singletons. This clone was found once. The source is a man younger than 35 with hepatitis C virus infection. Source material: naive CD8+ T cells sorted from blood.

In DNA, the CDR3 is TGTGCCAGCAGCTTTACAGTCATGAACACTGAAGCTTTCTTT. Protein: CASSFTVMNTEAFF. J is TRBJ1-1 and V is TRBV7-8, with D hard to call. The CDR3 length is 14 residues. V was trimmed by 3 bases and J by 0 bases, leaving 8 bases between them. CDR1 is SGHVS and CDR2 is FQNEAQ in the germline V gene.